Listed below are T cell receptor beta chains from one sample, sequenced in a study of OX40 agonist ivuxolimab in advanced cancers. Produced via immunoSEQ multiplex PCR; TCRdb's table is partial and in-frame only. The table lists 20,000 or so clones, 80% to 85% of them singletons, with around 4% in the top ten. This sample comprised CD4+ or CD8+ T cells sorted from blood, obtained in a trial of the OX40 agonist ivuxolimab. The receptor source for this set is an adult with an advanced solid tumor such as melanoma, head and neck, liver or kidney cancer. Each CDR3 is given with its conserved first and last residue. A D gene is named only where the DNA matches it firmly. The size of a clone is reported for some rows only, either as once, few or many, or as a class for expanded clones.

>once|TRBJ1-1|TRBV5-1|TRBD1
CASSHRTGGADTEAFF
TGCGCCAGCAGCCATAGGACAGGGGGCGCGGACACTGAAGCTTTCTTT
>.|TRBJ1-3|TRBV21-1|.
CASSTSAGGNTIYF
TGTGCCAGCAGCACATCAGCCGGTGGAAACACCATATATTTT
>few|TRBJ1-4|TRBV29-1|.
CSVEDGSEKLFF
TGCAGCGTTGAAGATGGGAGTGAAAAACTGTTTTTT
>.|TRBJ1-2|TRBV28|.
CASKTGRSATF
TGTGCCAGTAAAACAGGCAGGAGCGCCACCTTC
>few|TRBJ2-1|TRBV7-8|TRBD2
CASTSSGSYNEQFF
TGTGCCAGCACCTCTAGCGGGAGTTACAATGAGCAGTTCTTC
>.|TRBJ1-6|TRBV4-2|.
CASSDPSVNSPLHF
TGTGCCAGCAGCGATCCAAGCGTAAATTCACCCCTCCACTTT
>.|TRBJ1-1|TRBV6-4|.
CASSEHPSTEAFF
TGTGCCAGCAGTGAACACCCTAGCACTGAAGCTTTCTTT
>.|TRBJ2-6|TRBV9|TRBD2
CASSPRLAGSPSGANVLTF
TGTGCCAGCAGCCCCAGACTAGCGGGATCTCCCTCTGGGGCCAACGTCCTGACTTTC
>.|TRBJ2-2|TRBV2|TRBD1
CASWLGQGKTGELFF
TGTGCCAGCTGGCTGGGACAGGGTAAAACCGGGGAGCTGTTTTTT
>.|TRBJ2-7|TRBV27|.
CASSSKGWGYEQYF
TGTGCCAGCAGTTCCAAAGGGTGGGGCTACGAGCAGTACTTC
>.|TRBJ2-1|TRBV27|.
CASSLVSGDEQFF
TGTGCCAGCAGTTTGGTTAGTGGGGATGAGCAGTTCTTC
>.|TRBJ2-3|TRBV4-1|.
CASSLSNRVGTDTQYF
TGCGCCAGCAGCCTAAGTAACAGGGTGGGGACAGATACGCAGTATTTT
>.|TRBJ2-2|TRBV28|.
CATKRDSLTNTGELFF
TGTGCCACCAAGCGGGACAGCTTGACTAACACCGGGGAGCTGTTTTTT
>.|TRBJ2-1|TRBV6-6|.
CASSQGSYNEQFF
TGTGCCAGCAGTCAGGGGAGCTACAATGAGCAGTTCTTC
>.|TRBJ2-2|TRBV28|.
CASSLRGYTGELFF
TGTGCCAGCAGTTTACGGGGGTACACCGGGGAGCTGTTTTTT
>once|TRBJ1-4|TRBV27|TRBD1
CASSLRAGGREKLFF
TGTGCCAGCAGTTTGAGGGCAGGGGGACGTGAAAAACTGTTTTTT